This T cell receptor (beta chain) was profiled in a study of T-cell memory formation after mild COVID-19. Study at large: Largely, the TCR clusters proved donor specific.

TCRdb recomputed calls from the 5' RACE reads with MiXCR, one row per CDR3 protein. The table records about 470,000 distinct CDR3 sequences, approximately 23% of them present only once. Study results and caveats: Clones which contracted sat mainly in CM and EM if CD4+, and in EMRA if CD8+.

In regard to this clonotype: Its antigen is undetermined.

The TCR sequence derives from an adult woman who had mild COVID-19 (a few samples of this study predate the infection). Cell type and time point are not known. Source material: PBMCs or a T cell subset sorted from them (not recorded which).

CDR3 DNA: TGTGCCATCAGTTCCGACAGGGGGAAAGAGACCCAGTACTTC. Translation gives CAISSDRGKETQYF. The J gene is TRBJ2-5, the V gene TRBV10-3; 9 nucleotides agree with TRBD1. The trim removed 5 bases at V and 3 bases at J, leaving 4 bases unmatched. The CDR3 runs 14 residues. The germline CDR1 and CDR2 sequences are ENHRY and SYGVKD.